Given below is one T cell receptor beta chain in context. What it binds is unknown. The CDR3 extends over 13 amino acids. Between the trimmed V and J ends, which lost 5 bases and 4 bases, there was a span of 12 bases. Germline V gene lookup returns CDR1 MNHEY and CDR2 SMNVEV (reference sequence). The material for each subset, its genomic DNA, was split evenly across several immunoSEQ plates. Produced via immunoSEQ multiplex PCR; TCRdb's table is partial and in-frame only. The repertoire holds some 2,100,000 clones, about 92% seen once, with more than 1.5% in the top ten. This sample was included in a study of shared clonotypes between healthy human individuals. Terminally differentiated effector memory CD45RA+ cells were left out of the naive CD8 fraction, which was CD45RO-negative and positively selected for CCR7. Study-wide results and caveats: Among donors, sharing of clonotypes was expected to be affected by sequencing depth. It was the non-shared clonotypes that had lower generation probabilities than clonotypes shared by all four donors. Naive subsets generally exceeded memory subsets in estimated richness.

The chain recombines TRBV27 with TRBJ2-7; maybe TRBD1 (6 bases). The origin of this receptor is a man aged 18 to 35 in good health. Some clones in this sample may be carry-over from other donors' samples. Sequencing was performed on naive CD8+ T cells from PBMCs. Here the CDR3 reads CASSEDSLYEQYF. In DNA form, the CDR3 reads TGTGCCAGCAGTGAGGACAGTTTGTACGAGCAGTACTTC.